The 10 T cell receptor beta chains given below trace back to one sample, sequenced in a study of blood T cell repertoires in COVID-19. Using immunoSEQ multiplex PCR, the repertoire was profiled, and TCRdb retains in-frame clones only, with some absent. This table has about 180,000 clones, 60% to 80% appearing once. Input material: peripheral blood. These receptors all stem from a woman in her 70s with acute or convalescent COVID-19.

The chain links TRBV6-5 to TRBJ1-3, with a weak D call TRBD1 (6 bases). The ends were cut back, 2 bases at V and 2 bases at J, with 7 bases in the middle. CDR1 and CDR2 (germline): MNHEY, SVGAGI. The CDR3 has 14 residues. CDR3 region: CASSYRTAGNTIYF. CDR3 sequence (DNA): TGTGCCAGCAGTTACAGGACAGCTGGAAACACCATATATTTT.

V usage is TRBV29-1 and J usage is TRBJ2-3, with 7 positions matching TRBD1. Germline V gene lookup returns CDR1 SQVTM and CDR2 ANQGSEA. CDR3 size: 14 residues. The V and J ends lost 6 bases and 2 bases, in that order; junction bases with no gene match: 8. The CDR3, as DNA: TGCAGCGTCACGGGACAGACCCACACAGATACGCAGTATTTT. The encoded protein is CSVTGQTHTDTQYF.

The rearrangement uses TRBV5-6 and TRBJ2-7; D ambiguous. Germline values: CDR1 SGHDT, CDR2 YYEEEE. The CDR3 contains 15 residues. The V gene lost 1 base and the J gene lost 0 bases, with 11 bases spanning the gap. This CDR3 reads CASSLSPRSSYEQYF. CDR3 sequence (DNA): TGTGCCAGCAGCTTGAGTCCGAGGAGCTCCTACGAGCAGTACTTC. Combining the CDR3 with reference TRBV5-6 and TRBJ2-7 gives the whole variable domain DAGVTQSPTHLIKTRGQQVTLRCSPKSGHDTVSWYQQALGQGPQFIFQYYEEEERQRGNFPDRFSGHQFPNYSSELNVNALLLGDSALYLCASSLSPRSSYEQYFGPGTRLTVT.

V is TRBV5-1 and J is TRBJ2-5; TRBD1 might be the D (5 bases). Germline CDR1 SGHRS, CDR2 YFSETQ. The CDR3 spans 13 residues. V was clipped by 7 bases and J by 2 bases, with 12 bases between them. The CDR3 DNA reads TGCGCCAGCTATAACGCAGGGCAAGAGACCCAGTACTTC. Protein product: CASYNAGQETQYF.

The rearrangement joins TRBV6-5 to TRBJ2-7; D might be TRBD2 (5 bases). This CDR3 is 15 amino acids long. V lost 6 bases to trimming and J lost 2 bases, with 17 bases between them. Germline CDR1 MNHEY, CDR2 SVGAGI. The CDR3 sequence: CASRLRTGGAYEQYF. CDR3 DNA sequence: TGTGCCAGCAGACTGAGGACCGGAGGCGCCTACGAGCAGTACTTC.

The V gene is TRBV19, the J gene TRBJ2-7, with 8 bases lining up with TRBD2. V dropped 4 bases and J dropped 0; count of bases not matched to a gene: 8. From germline, CDR1 is LNHDA and CDR2 SQIVND (reference sequence). This CDR3 contains 16 residues. CDR3 nucleotides: TGTGCCAGTAGTAAGGATTTAGGGACTAGCTCCTACGAGCAGTACTTC. It translates to CASSKDLGTSSYEQYF.

The J gene is TRBJ1-1, the V gene TRBV7-9, with a weak D call TRBD1 (6 bases). This CDR3 comprises 15 residues. Germline-derived CDR1 and CDR2 are SEHNR and FQNEAQ (reference sequence). Trimming left V 1 base short and J 5 bases short, with 14 bases between. In nucleotides, the CDR3 is TGTGCCAGCAGCTTAGTTGGGGGCGGAAAGACTGAAGCTTTCTTT. This codes for CASSLVGGGKTEAFF.

The gene calls are TRBV5-1 and TRBJ2-2; D possibly corresponds to TRBD2 (5 bases). The V end lost 1 base, the J end lost 2 bases, and 9 bases lay between the germline ends. The germline CDR1 and CDR2 sequences are SGHRS and YFSETQ. The CDR3 sequence is 15 residues long. CDR3 bases: TGCGCCAGCAGCTTGTCATCGGGAAACACCGGGGAGCTGTTTTTT. As protein: CASSLSSGNTGELFF.

The chain uses TRBV5-1 and TRBJ1-2, with 7 bases lining up with TRBD1. Germline V gene lookup returns CDR1 SGHRS and CDR2 YFSETQ. Trimming at V came to 3 bases and at J to 4 bases, leaving 3 bases not matched to a gene. There are 13 residues in the CDR3. CDR3 region: CASSWDSGYGYTF. The CDR3 DNA reads TGCGCCAGCAGCTGGGACAGTGGCTATGGCTACACCTTC.

This clone was counted between two and nine times. This chain connects TRBV6-6 to TRBJ2-7; TRBD1 agrees at 9 bases. J lost 4 bases, V lost 5 bases, and 6 bases had no gene match. Germline-derived CDR1 and CDR2 are MNHNY and SVGAGI (reference sequence). This CDR3 is 14 amino acids long. The CDR3 spells CASSNRDRVYEQYF. The CDR3 DNA follows: TGTGCCAGCAGTAACCGGGACAGGGTTTACGAGCAGTACTTC.